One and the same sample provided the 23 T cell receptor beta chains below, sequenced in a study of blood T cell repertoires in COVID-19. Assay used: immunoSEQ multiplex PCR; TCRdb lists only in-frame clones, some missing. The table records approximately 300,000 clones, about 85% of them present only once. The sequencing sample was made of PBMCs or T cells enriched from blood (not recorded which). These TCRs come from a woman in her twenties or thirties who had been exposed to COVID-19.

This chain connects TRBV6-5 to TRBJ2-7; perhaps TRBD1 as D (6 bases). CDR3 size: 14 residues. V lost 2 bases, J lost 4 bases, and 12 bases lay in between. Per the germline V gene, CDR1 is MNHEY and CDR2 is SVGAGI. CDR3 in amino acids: CASSYQTGPYEQYF. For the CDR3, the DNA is TGTGCCAGCAGTTACCAGACAGGTCCGTACGAGCAGTACTTC.

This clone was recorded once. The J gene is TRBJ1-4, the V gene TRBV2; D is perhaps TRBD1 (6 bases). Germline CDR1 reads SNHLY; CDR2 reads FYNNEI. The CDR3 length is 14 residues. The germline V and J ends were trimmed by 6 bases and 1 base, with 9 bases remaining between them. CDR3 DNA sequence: TGTGCCAGCAGCGGCAGGGGAACTAATGAAAAACTGTTTTTT. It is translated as CASSGRGTNEKLFF.

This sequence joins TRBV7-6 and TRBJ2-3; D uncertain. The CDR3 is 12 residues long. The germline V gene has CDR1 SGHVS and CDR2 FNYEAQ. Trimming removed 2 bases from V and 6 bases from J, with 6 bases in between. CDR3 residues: CASSLSADTQYF. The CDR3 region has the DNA TGTGCCAGCAGCTTATCTGCGGATACGCAGTATTTT.

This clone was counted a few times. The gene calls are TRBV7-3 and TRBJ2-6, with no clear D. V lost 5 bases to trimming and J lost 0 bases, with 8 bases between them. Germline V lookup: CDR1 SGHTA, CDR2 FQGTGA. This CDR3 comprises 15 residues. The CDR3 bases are TGTGCCAGCAGCGAACAGAGCTCTGGGGCCAACGTCCTGACTTTC. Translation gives CASSEQSSGANVLTF.

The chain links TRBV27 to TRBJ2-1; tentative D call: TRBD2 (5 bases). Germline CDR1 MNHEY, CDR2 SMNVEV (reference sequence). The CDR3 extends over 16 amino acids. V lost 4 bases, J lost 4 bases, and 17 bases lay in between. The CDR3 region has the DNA TGTGCCAGCAGTTGGGGAGTCTACCTTACTTACAATGAGCAGTTCTTC. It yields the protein CASSWGVYLTYNEQFF.

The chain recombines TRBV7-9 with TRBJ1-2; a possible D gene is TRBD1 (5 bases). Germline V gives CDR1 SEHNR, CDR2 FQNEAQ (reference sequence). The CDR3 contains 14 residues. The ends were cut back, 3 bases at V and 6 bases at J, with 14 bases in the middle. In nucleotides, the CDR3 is TGTGCCAGCAGCTTGGGAGGAAGGGGAGATGGCTACACCTTC. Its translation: CASSLGGRGDGYTF.

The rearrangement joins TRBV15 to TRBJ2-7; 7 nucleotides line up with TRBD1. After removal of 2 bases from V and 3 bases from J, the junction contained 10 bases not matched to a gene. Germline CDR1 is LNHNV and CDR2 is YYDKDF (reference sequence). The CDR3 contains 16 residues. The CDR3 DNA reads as TGTGCCACCAGCAGATTGGGGCAGGGACAGAGCTACGAGCAGTACTTC. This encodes CATSRLGQGQSYEQYF.

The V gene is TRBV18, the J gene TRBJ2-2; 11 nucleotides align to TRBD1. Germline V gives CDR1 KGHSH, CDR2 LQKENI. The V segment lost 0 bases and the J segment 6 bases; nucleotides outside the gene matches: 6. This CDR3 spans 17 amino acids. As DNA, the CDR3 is TGTGCCAGCTCACCACCGTACGGACAGGGGGCGTCCGGGGAGCTGTTTTTT. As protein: CASSPPYGQGASGELFF.

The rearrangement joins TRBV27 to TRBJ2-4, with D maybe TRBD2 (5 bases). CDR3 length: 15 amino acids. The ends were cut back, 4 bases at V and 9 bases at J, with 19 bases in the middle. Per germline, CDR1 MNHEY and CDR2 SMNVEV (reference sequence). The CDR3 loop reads CASSSSTRSGGIQYF. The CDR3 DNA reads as TGTGCCAGCAGTTCTTCTACTAGGAGTGGAGGCATTCAGTACTTC.

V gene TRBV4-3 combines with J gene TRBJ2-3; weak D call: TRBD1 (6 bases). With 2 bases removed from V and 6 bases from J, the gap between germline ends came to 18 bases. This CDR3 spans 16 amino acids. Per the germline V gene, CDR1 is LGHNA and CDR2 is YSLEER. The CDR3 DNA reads TGCGCCAGCAGCCAAAAACAGGGATCAGTTTTTGATACGCAGTATTTT. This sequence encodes CASSQKQGSVFDTQYF.

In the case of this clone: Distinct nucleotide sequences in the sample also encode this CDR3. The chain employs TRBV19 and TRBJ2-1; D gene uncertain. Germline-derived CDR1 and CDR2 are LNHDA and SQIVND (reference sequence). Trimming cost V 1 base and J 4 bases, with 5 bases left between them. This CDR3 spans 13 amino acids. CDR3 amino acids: CASSIADYNEQFF. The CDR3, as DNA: TGTGCCAGTAGTATAGCAGATTACAATGAGCAGTTCTTC.

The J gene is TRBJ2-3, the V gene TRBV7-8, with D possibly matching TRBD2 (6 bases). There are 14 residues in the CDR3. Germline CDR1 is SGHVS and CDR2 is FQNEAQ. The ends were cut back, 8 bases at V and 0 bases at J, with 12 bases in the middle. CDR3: CASARRASTDTQYF. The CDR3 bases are TGTGCCAGCGCCAGGAGGGCCAGCACAGATACGCAGTATTTT.

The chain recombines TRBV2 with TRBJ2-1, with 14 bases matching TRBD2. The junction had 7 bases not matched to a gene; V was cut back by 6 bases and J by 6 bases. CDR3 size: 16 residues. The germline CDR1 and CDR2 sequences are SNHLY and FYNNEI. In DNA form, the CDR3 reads TGTGCCAGCAGGATCCTGACTAGCGGGGGGGTCAATGAGCAGTTCTTC. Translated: CASRILTSGGVNEQFF.

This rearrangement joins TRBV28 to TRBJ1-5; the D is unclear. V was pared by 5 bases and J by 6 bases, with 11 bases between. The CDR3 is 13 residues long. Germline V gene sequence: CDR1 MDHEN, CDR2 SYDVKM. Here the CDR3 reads CASSHSGRQPQHF. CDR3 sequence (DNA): TGTGCCAGCAGTCATTCCGGTCGTCAGCCCCAGCATTTT.

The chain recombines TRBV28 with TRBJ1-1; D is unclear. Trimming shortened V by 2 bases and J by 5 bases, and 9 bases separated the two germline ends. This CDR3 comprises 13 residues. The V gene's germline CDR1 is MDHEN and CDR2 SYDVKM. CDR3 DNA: TGTGCCAGCAGTTTACGGGGAGGGACTGAAGCTTTCTTT. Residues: CASSLRGGTEAFF.

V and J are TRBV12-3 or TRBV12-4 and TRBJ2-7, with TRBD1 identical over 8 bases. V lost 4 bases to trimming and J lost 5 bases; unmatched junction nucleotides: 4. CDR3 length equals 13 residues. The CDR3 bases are TGTGCCAGCAGTTCCAGGACAGGGCACGAGCAGTACTTC. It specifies CASSSRTGHEQYF.

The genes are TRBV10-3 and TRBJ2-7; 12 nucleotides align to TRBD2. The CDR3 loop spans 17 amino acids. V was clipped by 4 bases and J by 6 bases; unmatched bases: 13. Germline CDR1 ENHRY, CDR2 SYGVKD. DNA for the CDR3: TGTGCCATCAGTGTGGGGGACCTAGCGGGAGGGATCTCCGAGCAGTACTTC. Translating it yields CAISVGDLAGGISEQYF.

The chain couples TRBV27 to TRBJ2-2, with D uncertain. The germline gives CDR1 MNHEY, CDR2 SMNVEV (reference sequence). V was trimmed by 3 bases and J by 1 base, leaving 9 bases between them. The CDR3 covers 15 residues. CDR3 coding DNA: TGTGCCAGCAGTTTCTTGACTGGGAACACCGGGGAGCTGTTTTTT. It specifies CASSFLTGNTGELFF.

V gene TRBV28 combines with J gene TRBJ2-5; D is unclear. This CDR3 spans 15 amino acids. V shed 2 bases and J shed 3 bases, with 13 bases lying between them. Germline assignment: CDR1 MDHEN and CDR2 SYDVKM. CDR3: CASSLGATDEETQYF. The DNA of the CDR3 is TGTGCCAGCAGTTTAGGAGCGACTGACGAAGAGACCCAGTACTTC.

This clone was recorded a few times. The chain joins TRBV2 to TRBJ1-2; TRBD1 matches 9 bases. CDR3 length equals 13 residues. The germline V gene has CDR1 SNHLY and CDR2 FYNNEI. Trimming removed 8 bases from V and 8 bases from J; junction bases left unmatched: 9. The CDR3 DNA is TGTGCCAGCGAAAGGGACAGGGAGGGCGGCTACACCTTC. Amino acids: CASERDREGGYTF.

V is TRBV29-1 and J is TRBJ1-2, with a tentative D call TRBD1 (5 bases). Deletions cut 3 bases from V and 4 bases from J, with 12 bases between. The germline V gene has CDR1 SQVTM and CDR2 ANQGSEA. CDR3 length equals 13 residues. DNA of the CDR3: TGCAGCGTTGATGAAGGGGCAGGCTATGGCTACACCTTC. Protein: CSVDEGAGYGYTF.

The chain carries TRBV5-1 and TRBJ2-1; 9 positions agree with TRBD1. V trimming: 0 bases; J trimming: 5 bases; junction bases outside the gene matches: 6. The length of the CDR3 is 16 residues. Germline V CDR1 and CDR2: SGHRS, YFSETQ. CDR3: CASSLGPGQGNNEQFF. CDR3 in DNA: TGCGCCAGCAGCTTGGGTCCGGGACAGGGAAACAATGAGCAGTTCTTC.

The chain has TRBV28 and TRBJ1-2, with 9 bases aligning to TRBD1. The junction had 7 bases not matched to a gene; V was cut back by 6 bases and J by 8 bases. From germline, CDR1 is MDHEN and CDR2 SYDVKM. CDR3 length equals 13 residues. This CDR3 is CASSGTGWDGYTF. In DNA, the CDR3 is TGTGCCAGCAGCGGGACAGGGTGGGACGGCTACACCTTC.